These 3 T cell receptor beta chains came from one sample sequenced in a study of blood T cell repertoires in COVID-19. Here immunoSEQ multiplex PCR was the method, and the copy in TCRdb shows in-frame clones only, minus some. The repertoire has 160,000 or so clones, around 84% of them found once; the top ten carry more than 1%. Input material: peripheral blood. The origin of the receptors is a man aged 35 to 55 with acute or convalescent COVID-19.

The rearrangement joins TRBV5-1 to TRBJ2-3; D might be TRBD1 (8 bases). This CDR3 spans 16 amino acids. CDR1 is SGHRS and CDR2 is YFSETQ in the germline V gene. V lost 2 bases and J lost 6, with 19 bases in between. The CDR3 loop is CASSFIGQGGWDTQYF. The CDR3 nucleotides read TGCGCCAGCAGCTTCATAGGACAGGGAGGGTGGGATACGCAGTATTTT.

This chain uses TRBV5-1 with TRBJ2-3; perhaps TRBD2 as D (5 bases). Trimming removed 0 bases at V and 0 bases at J, with 11 bases between. Germline assignment: CDR1 SGHRS and CDR2 YFSETQ. The CDR3 contains 16 residues. As DNA, the CDR3 is TGCGCCAGCAGCTTGGCCGGGATAGAGAGCACAGATACGCAGTATTTT. Translation gives CASSLAGIESTDTQYF.

The chain has TRBV7-2 and TRBJ1-1; 9 bases fit TRBD1. CDR3 length: 16 amino acids. Germline CDR1 is SGHTA and CDR2 is FQGNSA. The junction had 12 bases not matched to a gene; V was cut back by 5 bases and J by 5 bases. CDR3 protein: CASSTRQGGIVTEAFF. Here the CDR3 DNA reads TGTGCCAGCAGCACAAGACAGGGGGGCATTGTTACTGAAGCTTTCTTT.